A single sample is the source of the 2 T cell receptor beta chains below, sequenced in a study of regulatory T cells in long-lasting Graves disease. TCR beta libraries were built with iRepertoire HTBI primers and Arm-PCR of CDR3 regions. TCRdb itself ran the multiplex PCR reads through MiXCR, one entry per CDR3 protein. The repertoire has 400,000 to 500,000 distinct CDR3 sequences, around 15% of them found once; the top ten carry approximately 17%. Noted time point: newly diagnosed GD, antithyroid drugs for less than 3 months. There was RNA extracted from PBMCs, and the TCR library was made from it. This sample also appeared in a second study, on T cells in Graves' hyperthyroidism and ophthalmopathy.

Sequenced here: peripheral blood mononuclear cells (PBMCs), sampled at new diagnosis, from a patient treated with antithyroid drugs. These receptors originate from a woman between 45 and 65 years old with Graves disease.

The chain uses TRBV7-9 and TRBJ2-7, with D perhaps assigned TRBD1 or TRBD2 (5 bases each). This CDR3 is built from 18 residues. Germline V lookup: CDR1 SEHNR, CDR2 FQNEAQ (reference sequence). V dropped 5 bases and J dropped 3 bases, with 26 bases sitting between them. Here the CDR3 DNA reads TGTGCCAGCAGCCCTAAACAGTGGGGGTCGAGGGGCTACTACGAGCAGTACTTC. Protein sequence: CASSPKQWGSRGYYEQYF.

The chain recombines TRBV6-2 or TRBV6-3 with TRBJ2-1; D gene ambiguous. From germline, CDR1 is MNHEY and CDR2 SVGEGT. The CDR3 has 15 amino acids. Trimming shortened V by 5 bases and J by 13 bases, and 24 bases separated the two germline ends. The CDR3 region is CASSRSRINQETQFF. CDR3 nucleotide sequence: TGTGCCAGCAGTCGATCCAGGATAAACCAAGAGACCCAGTTCTTC.